The sequence of this T cell receptor beta chain was determined in a study of control samples from healthy donors and cancer patients (dated by TCRdb to 2018 to 2021). The germline V gene encodes CDR1 LNHDA and CDR2 SQIVND (reference sequence). Relative to germline, V is missing 5 bases and J is missing 6 bases, with 9 bases of the junction outside any gene match. The cysteine opens and the phenylalanine closes a CDR3 of 14 amino acids. Of the read, only the CDR3 DNA is kept; its 42 bases are in frame from base 1. The method behind the library was the immunoSEQ multiplex PCR assay. Here the immuneACCESS table is served through TCRdb, limited to in-frame sequences with V and J called. Missing clones are a known gap in these copies; in checked studies unresolved V genes cover under half, and the rest lacks a known reason. In this sample the table shows 100,000 to 150,000 clones, less than 95% of which occur a single time. The ten largest make up roughly 8.8% of the sample.

Comment on this clone: The specificity of this receptor is unknown. No base qualities exist here, and no much larger clone lies one base off it.

The source material was blood. This TCR was recovered from a young man in good health. This sequence uses TRBV19 and TRBJ2-7, and 8 junction bases match TRBD1. The CDR3 protein sequence reads: CASSHLDRGGEQYF. The DNA sequence is TGTGCCAGTAGTCATTTAGACAGGGGTGGCGAGCAGTACTTC.